Listed here is a single T cell receptor beta chain. The antigen is unknown. The method was immunoSEQ multiplex PCR; TCRdb's version includes in-frame clones alone and lacks a portion of them. The data contain tens of thousands of clones, around 91% of them singletons. These data originate in a study of a mutant IDH1 vaccine in newly diagnosed glioma. Study-level information: Onset of vaccination occurred 4-6 weeks following radiotherapy alone, or with temozolomide cycles. Radiotherapy, temozolomide, or both had been given previously, and both were given to most.

Findings of the study overall: Apparently unrelated to pseudoprogression were changes in the top peripheral T cell clonotypes.

With 2 bases removed from V and 2 bases from J, the gap between germline ends came to 7 bases. In germline, CDR1 is GTSNPN, CDR2 SVGIG (reference sequence). This CDR3 spans 12 amino acids. Specified time point: week 11, during vaccination. Alongside topical imiquimod, each dose of vaccine comprised 300 ug of mutant IDH1 20-mer peptide. Donor tumors were new WHO grade 3 or 4 IDH1-mutant, ATRX-lost astrocytomas. The TCR comes from a man between 18 and 35 years old with glioma. The chain employs TRBV30 and TRBJ2-7; D gene unclear. This material consisted of PBMCs, taken from a glioma patient whose treatment included an IDH1 peptide vaccine. CDR3 amino acids: CAWSPDTYEQYF. The CDR3 DNA sequence: TGTGCCTGGAGTCCCGACACCTACGAGCAGTACTTC.